The 8 T cell receptor beta chains below were found in one sample sequenced in a study of blood T cell repertoires in COVID-19. The method was immunoSEQ multiplex PCR; TCRdb's version includes in-frame clones alone and lacks a portion of them. The sample carries about 95,000 clones, 81% recorded once. Input material: peripheral blood. Receptor source: a man older than 75 with active or convalescent COVID-19.

The V gene is TRBV19, the J gene TRBJ1-6; 7 nucleotides align to TRBD1. This CDR3 is built from 13 residues. V lost 5 bases to trimming and J lost 10 bases; unmatched junction nucleotides: 5. Germline values: CDR1 LNHDA, CDR2 SQIVND (reference sequence). Written as DNA, the CDR3 is TGTGCCAGTAGTGTCCAGGGGGACTCACCCCTCCACTTT. Its protein is CASSVQGDSPLHF.

Only a few counts were recorded for this clone. V and J are TRBV5-1 and TRBJ1-1; 8 bases map to TRBD1. The CDR3 extends over 14 amino acids. In germline, CDR1 is SGHRS, CDR2 YFSETQ. With 4 bases clipped from V and 1 base from J, the junction kept 3 bases outside the gene matches. CDR3 sequence: CASSPGQGNTEAFF. The CDR3 DNA is TGCGCCAGCAGCCCCGGACAGGGGAACACTGAAGCTTTCTTT.

The rearrangement joins TRBV23-1 to TRBJ1-1; weak D call: TRBD1 (5 bases). TRBV23-1 is labeled an ORF, and its function is uncertain. The CDR3 has 20 amino acids. The V end lost 0 bases, the J end lost 0 bases, and 23 bases lay between the germline ends. In DNA, the CDR3 is TGCGCCAGCAGTCAATCCCTTACCCAGGGAATCGGGTATATGAACACTGAAGCTTTCTTT. Translation gives CASSQSLTQGIGYMNTEAFF.

The V and J genes are TRBV5-6 and TRBJ2-7, with 11 bases that match TRBD1. The germline V gene has CDR1 SGHDT and CDR2 YYEEEE. J gave up 5 bases and V 3 bases, and 4 bases lay outside the gene matches. The CDR3 is 14 residues long. CDR3 bases: TGTGCCAGCAGCTCCGGACAGGGGGCCCACGAGCAGTACTTC. Protein sequence: CASSSGQGAHEQYF.

For the CDR3, the DNA is TGTGCCAGCAGCCAACACAGGGGATCAACTAATGAAAAACTGTTTTTT. Translated, it gives CASSQHRGSTNEKLFF. This sequence joins TRBV5-4 and TRBJ1-4; TRBD1 aligns across 7 bases. The CDR3 is made up of 16 amino acids. CDR1 and CDR2 from the germline V gene are SGHNT and YYREEE (reference sequence). The V and J ends lost 4 bases and 0 bases, in that order; junction bases with no gene match: 6. Together with reference TRBV5-4 and TRBJ1-4, the CDR3 gives the full variable domain: ETGVTQSPTHLIKTRGQQVTLRCSSQSGHNTVSWYQQALGQGPQFIFQYYREEENGRGNFPPRFSGLQFPNYSSELNVNALELDDSALYLCASSQHRGSTNEKLFFGSGTQLSVL.

This clone showed up just once. This chain joins TRBV4-1 and TRBJ2-4, with D perhaps TRBD2 (5 bases). Trimming removed 6 bases from V and 5 bases from J, with 17 bases in between. Germline V lookup: CDR1 MGHRA, CDR2 YSYEKL. CDR3 length: 15 residues. The CDR3 is CASSLPPWGENIQYF. CDR3 sequence (DNA): TGCGCCAGCAGTCTCCCCCCGTGGGGAGAAAACATTCAGTACTTC.

This clone was counted a single time. The chain combines TRBV4-1 with TRBJ1-5, with D unclear. With 0 bases removed from V and 0 bases from J, the gap between germline ends came to 12 bases. The CDR3 spans 17 residues. Germline V gives CDR1 MGHRA, CDR2 YSYEKL. The CDR3: CASSQDVVSGSNQPQHF. The CDR3 DNA is TGCGCCAGCAGCCAAGATGTTGTCAGTGGTAGCAATCAGCCCCAGCATTTT.

Here the CDR3 reads CASSYSAETQYF. CDR3 bases: TGTGCCAGCAGTTACTCGGCCGAGACCCAGTACTTC. This rearrangement joins TRBV6-6 to TRBJ2-5; D gene uncertain. The CDR3 covers 12 residues. V was cut by 0 bases and J by 5 bases, with 4 bases left in between. The germline CDR1 and CDR2 sequences are MNHNY and SVGAGI (reference sequence).